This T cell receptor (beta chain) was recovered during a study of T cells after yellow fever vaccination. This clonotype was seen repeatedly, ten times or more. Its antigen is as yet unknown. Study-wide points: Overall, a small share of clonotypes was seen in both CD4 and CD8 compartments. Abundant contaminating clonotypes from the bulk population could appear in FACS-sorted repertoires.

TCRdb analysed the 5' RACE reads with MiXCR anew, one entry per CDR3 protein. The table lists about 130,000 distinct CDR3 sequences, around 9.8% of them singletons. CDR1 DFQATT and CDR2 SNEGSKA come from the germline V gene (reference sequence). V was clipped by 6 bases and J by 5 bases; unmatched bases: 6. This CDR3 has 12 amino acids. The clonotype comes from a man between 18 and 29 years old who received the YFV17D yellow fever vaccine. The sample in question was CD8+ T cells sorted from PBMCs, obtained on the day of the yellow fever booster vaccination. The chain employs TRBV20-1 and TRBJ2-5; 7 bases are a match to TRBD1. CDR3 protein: CSATGIEETQYF. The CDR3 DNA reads TGCAGTGCGACAGGGATCGAGGAGACCCAGTACTTC.